A single sample is the source of the 18 T cell receptor beta chains below, sequenced in a study of blood T cell repertoires in COVID-19. Some clones are missing from TCRdb's copy, which holds only in-frame ones; the method was immunoSEQ multiplex PCR. The sample shows around 230,000 clones, 86% of them seen only once. Sequencing was carried out using peripheral blood. These receptor sequences come from a man aged 30 to 45 who had recovered from COVID-19.

The chain couples TRBV5-4 to TRBJ1-1; D uncertain. The CDR3 is 14 amino acids. The ends were cut back, 0 bases at V and 3 bases at J, with 9 bases in the middle. The V gene's germline CDR1 is SGHNT and CDR2 YYREEE (reference sequence). The CDR3 nucleotides are TGTGCCAGCAGCTTGGATATGGAGGACACTGAAGCTTTCTTT. Protein sequence: CASSLDMEDTEAFF.

The genes are TRBV19 and TRBJ2-3; D ambiguous. CDR1 LNHDA and CDR2 SQIVND come from the germline V gene (reference sequence). Between the trimmed V and J ends, which lost 3 bases and 5 bases, there was a span of 9 bases. The CDR3 consists of 13 residues. CDR3 nucleotide sequence: TGTGCCAGTAGTATCGGTATAAAAGATACGCAGTATTTT. This translates into CASSIGIKDTQYF. Supplemented by reference TRBV19 and TRBJ2-3, the full variable domain reads DGGITQSPKYLFRKEGQNVTLSCEQNLNHDAMYWYRQDPGQGLRLIYYSQIVNDFQKGDIAEGYSVSREKKESFPLTVTSAQKNPTAFYLCASSIGIKDTQYFGPGTRLTVL.

The chain uses TRBV11-2 and TRBJ2-3, with a weak D call TRBD2 (6 bases). The CDR3 runs to 14 residues. Trimming left V 3 bases short and J 5 bases short, with 12 bases between. Per the germline V gene, CDR1 is SGHAT and CDR2 is FQNNGV. The CDR3 DNA follows: TGTGCCAGCAGCTTTGGCGGGGCAGGAGATACGCAGTATTTT. It encodes CASSFGGAGDTQYF.

This chain joins TRBV5-1 and TRBJ2-6; 8 bases map to TRBD1. Germline lookup yields CDR1 SGHRS and CDR2 YFSETQ. This CDR3 region has 15 residues. V dropped 7 bases and J dropped 2; count of bases not matched to a gene: 5. The DNA of the CDR3 is TGCGCCAGCTCGACAGGGGACGCTGGGGCCAACGTCCTGACTTTC. Translation: CASSTGDAGANVLTF.

In nucleotides, the CDR3 is TGTGCCAGCAGTTTACAGGGGGCGGGTGAAAAACTGTTTTTT. This encodes CASSLQGAGEKLFF. The J gene is TRBJ1-4, the V gene TRBV5-4; TRBD1 agrees at 9 bases. Trimming took 5 bases from V and 7 from J; bases not matched to a gene: 6. The CDR3 is made up of 14 amino acids. Per the germline V gene, CDR1 is SGHNT and CDR2 is YYREEE (reference sequence).

The genes are TRBV6-5 and TRBJ1-5; TRBD1 matches at 8 bases. This CDR3 contains 15 residues. CDR1 is MNHEY, CDR2 SVGAGI, per germline. V gave up 4 bases and J gave up 6 bases; unmatched junction bases: 8. CDR3 amino acids: CASSSLTGGAQPQHF. The CDR3 bases are TGTGCCAGCAGTTCGCTTACAGGGGGGGCTCAGCCCCAGCATTTT.

V usage is TRBV29-1 and J usage is TRBJ2-6; possibly TRBD2 for D (6 bases). CDR3 size: 14 residues. V shed 6 bases and J shed 2 bases, with 11 bases lying between them. The V gene's germline CDR1 is SQVTM and CDR2 ANQGSEA. The CDR3 spells CSVRPGAGANVLTF. In DNA form, the CDR3 reads TGCAGCGTGCGGCCGGGGGCTGGGGCCAACGTCCTGACTTTC.

V and J are TRBV12-3 or TRBV12-4 and TRBJ1-2; maybe TRBD1 (5 bases). Trimming removed 2 bases at V and 6 bases at J, with 10 bases between. The length of the CDR3 is 13 residues. CDR3 coding DNA: TGTGCCAGCAGTTTAAGGGGTTGGAATGGCTACACCTTC. Residues: CASSLRGWNGYTF.

Points on this clone: This same CDR3 is encoded by further DNA sequences in the sample. V gene TRBV5-4 combines with J gene TRBJ1-2; D ambiguous. V dropped 0 bases and J dropped 6 bases, with 12 bases sitting between them. The CDR3 covers 14 residues. Germline loops: CDR1 SGHNT, CDR2 YYREEE (reference sequence). This CDR3 reads CASSLERQTNGYTF. Written as DNA, the CDR3 is TGTGCCAGCAGCTTGGAAAGGCAGACAAATGGCTACACCTTC.

The rearrangement uses TRBV6-4 and TRBJ2-3; 12 bases match TRBD2. Unmatched junction bases numbered 1, after V lost 4 bases and J lost 2 bases. CDR3 length equals 15 residues. Looked up from germline, CDR1 is MRHNA and CDR2 is SNTAGT. CDR3 DNA sequence: TGTGCCAGCAGTGCTAGCGGGGGGGCCACAGATACGCAGTATTTT. It is translated as CASSASGGATDTQYF.

The rearrangement links TRBV30 to TRBJ2-5, with 11 bases matching TRBD2. CDR3 length: 16 residues. Germline V gene sequence: CDR1 GTSNPN, CDR2 SVGIG (reference sequence). After removal of 3 bases from V and 1 base from J, the junction contained 7 bases not matched to a gene. DNA of the CDR3: TGTGCCTGGAGCCTCCCTAGCGGGGGGTCCCAAGAGACCCAGTACTTC. Protein product: CAWSLPSGGSQETQYF.

The chain is built from TRBV4-1 and TRBJ1-1; 7 bases agree with TRBD1. The junction had 16 bases not matched to a gene; V was cut back by 2 bases and J by 4 bases. Per germline, CDR1 MGHRA and CDR2 YSYEKL. The CDR3 extends over 18 amino acids. In DNA, the CDR3 is TGCGCCAGCAGCCAAAAATCGACAGGGTGGGATTCGAGCACTGAAGCTTTCTTT. It codes for CASSQKSTGWDSSTEAFF.

The chain links TRBV7-6 to TRBJ1-2; D ambiguous. With 1 base removed from V and 8 bases from J, the gap between germline ends came to 11 bases. The CDR3 is 13 amino acids. Germline values: CDR1 SGHVS, CDR2 FNYEAQ. CDR3 amino acids: CASSLEFGSGYTF. The CDR3 DNA reads as TGTGCCAGCAGCTTAGAGTTTGGCTCCGGCTACACCTTC.

J is TRBJ2-2 and V is TRBV9; TRBD2 agrees at 8 bases. Trimming at V came to 0 bases and at J to 0 bases, leaving 4 bases not matched to a gene. Per the germline V gene, CDR1 is SGDLS and CDR2 is YYNGEE. This CDR3 has 17 residues. The CDR3 bases are TGTGCCAGCAGCGTAGTCGGCGGGGGGCCGAACACCGGGGAGCTGTTTTTT. It specifies CASSVVGGGPNTGELFF.

The gene calls are TRBV6-5 and TRBJ1-3; D possibly corresponds to TRBD1 (5 bases). The CDR3 loop spans 14 amino acids. The V and J ends lost 2 bases and 4 bases respectively, with 9 bases between them. Germline V gene sequence: CDR1 MNHEY, CDR2 SVGAGI. As DNA, the CDR3 is TGTGCCAGCAGTTACCGGGGGAGGGGAAACACCATATATTTT. Amino acid sequence: CASSYRGRGNTIYF.

The chain recombines TRBV30 with TRBJ1-5, with D uncertain. Trimming took off 5 bases at V and 7 bases at J, with 15 bases between the two ends. Germline loops: CDR1 GTSNPN, CDR2 SVGIG (reference sequence). The CDR3 has 13 residues. CDR3 region: CAWSRTVNQPQHF. Here the CDR3 DNA reads TGTGCCTGGTCCCGCACAGTCAACCAGCCCCAGCATTTT. The entire variable domain, with the rest obtained from reference TRBV30 and TRBJ1-5, is as follows: SQTIHQWPATLVQPVGSPLSLECTVEGTSNPNLYWYRQAAGRGLQLLFYSVGIGQISSEVPQNLSASRPQDRQFILSSKKLLLSDSGFYLCAWSRTVNQPQHFGDGTRLSIL.

V is TRBV7-2 and J is TRBJ2-7; weak D call: TRBD1 (6 bases). CDR3 length: 16 amino acids. V lost 5 bases and J lost 0, with 17 bases in between. Germline assignment: CDR1 SGHTA and CDR2 FQGNSA. For the CDR3, the DNA is TGTGCCAGCAGCCCCGAGACAGGCCAACTCTCCTACGAGCAGTACTTC. Translation gives CASSPETGQLSYEQYF.

The V gene is TRBV10-2, the J gene TRBJ1-3; 7 positions agree with TRBD1. CDR3 size: 14 residues. Per germline, CDR1 WSHSY and CDR2 SAAADI. The trim removed 3 bases at V and 4 bases at J, leaving 3 bases unmatched. The CDR3 DNA sequence: TGCGCCAGCAGTGATACAGGGGTAGGAAACACCATATATTTT. Translation: CASSDTGVGNTIYF.